This TCR beta chain is drawn from a study of blood T cell repertoires in COVID-19. The CDR3 length is 18 residues. With 1 base removed from V and 2 bases from J, the gap between germline ends came to 15 bases. Germline CDR1 is MNHNS and CDR2 is SASEGT. Clones were read by immunoSEQ multiplex PCR, and TCRdb kept only the in-frame ones, dropping some. The sample contains 300,000 or so clones, around 90% of which appear only once. Followed over time, Seattle patients had been enrolled while infection was active. The sample comprised peripheral blood. The V gene is TRBV6-1, the J gene TRBJ2-6, with TRBD2 as a possible D gene (7 bases). The clonotype comes from a woman under 40 with COVID-19, enrolled during active disease. CDR3 bases: TGTGCCAGCAGTGAAGGGGGGGGGCGCCTGCCTGGGGCCAACGTCCTGACTTTC. Encoded protein: CASSEGGGRLPGANVLTF.